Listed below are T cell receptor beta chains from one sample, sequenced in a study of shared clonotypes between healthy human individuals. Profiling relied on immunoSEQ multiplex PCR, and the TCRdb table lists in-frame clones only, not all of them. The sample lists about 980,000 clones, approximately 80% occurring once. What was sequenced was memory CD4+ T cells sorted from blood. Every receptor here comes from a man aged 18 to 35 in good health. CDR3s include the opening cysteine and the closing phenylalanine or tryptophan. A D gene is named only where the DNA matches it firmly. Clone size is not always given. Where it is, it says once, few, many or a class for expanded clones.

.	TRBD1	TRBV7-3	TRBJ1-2	CASSQGDGGYTF	TGTGCCAGCAGCCAGGGGGATGGCGGCTACACCTTC
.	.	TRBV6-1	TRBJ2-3	CASTGNTDTQYF	TGTGCCAGCACGGGGAACACAGATACGCAGTATTTT
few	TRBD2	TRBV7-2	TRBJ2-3	CASSLLSGRGTDTQYF	TGTGCCAGCAGCTTGCTTAGCGGGAGGGGCACAGATACGCAGTATTTT
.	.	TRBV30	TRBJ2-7	CAWSQESEQYF	TGTGCCTGGAGTCAAGAATCCGAGCAGTACTTC
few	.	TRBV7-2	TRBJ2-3	CASSSFLTDTQYF	TGTGCCAGCAGCTCATTCCTCACAGATACGCAGTATTTT
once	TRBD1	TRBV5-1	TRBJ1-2	CASSLGQDYGYTF	TGCGCCAGCAGCCTAGGACAGGACTATGGCTACACCTTC
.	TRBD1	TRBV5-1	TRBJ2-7	CASSFDRGSIYEQYF	TGCGCCAGCAGCTTTGACAGGGGGTCCATCTACGAGCAGTACTTC
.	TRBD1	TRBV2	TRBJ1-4	CASSEGRGRVLFF	TGTGCCAGCAGTGAAGGCAGGGGGCGGGTGCTGTTTTTT
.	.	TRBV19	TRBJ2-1	CASSYGGQGGGEQFF	TGTGCCAGTAGCTACGGGGGGCAGGGCGGAGGTGAGCAGTTCTTC
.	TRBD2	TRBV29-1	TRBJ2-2	CSVEGLAGQTGELFF	TGCAGCGTTGAGGGACTAGCGGGACAAACCGGGGAGCTGTTTTTT
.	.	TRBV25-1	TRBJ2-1	CASSTGSGYNEQFF	TGTGCCAGCAGTACGGGGTCTGGGTACAATGAGCAGTTCTTC
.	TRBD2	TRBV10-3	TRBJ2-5	CAISESAGWGTQYF	TGTGCCATCAGTGAGTCAGCGGGGTGGGGGACCCAGTACTTC
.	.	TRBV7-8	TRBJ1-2	CASVPEADYGYTF	TGTGCCAGCGTACCTGAGGCAGACTATGGCTACACCTTC
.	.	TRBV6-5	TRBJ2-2	CASSYGHSNTGELFF	TGTGCCAGCAGTTACGGACATTCGAACACCGGGGAGCTGTTTTTT
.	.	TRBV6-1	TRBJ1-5	CASSESEGQPQHF	TGTGCCAGCAGCGAATCGGAGGGTCAGCCCCAGCATTTT
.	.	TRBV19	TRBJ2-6	CASSKWAVSGQTSGANVLTF	TGTGCCAGTAGTAAGTGGGCGGTTTCGGGACAAACCTCTGGGGCCAACGTCCTGACTTTC
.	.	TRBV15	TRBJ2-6	CATSEWGLGANVLTF	TGTGCCACCAGCGAATGGGGGCTCGGGGCCAACGTCCTGACTTTC
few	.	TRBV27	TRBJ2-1	CASSPARGNEQFF	TGTGCCAGCAGTCCTGCTCGGGGCAATGAGCAGTTCTTC
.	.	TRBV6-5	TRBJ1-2	CASSLDGNYGYTF	TGTGCCAGCAGTTTAGATGGAAACTATGGCTACACCTTC
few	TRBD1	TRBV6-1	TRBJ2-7	CASSRDRSLYEQYF	TGTGCCAGCAGCAGGGACAGATCCCTCTACGAGCAGTACTTC
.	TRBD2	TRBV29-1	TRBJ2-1	CSVASGGGYEQFF	TGCAGCGTGGCTAGCGGGGGTGGGTATGAGCAGTTCTTC
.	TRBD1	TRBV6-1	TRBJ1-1	CASMGQGVPEAFF	TGTGCCAGCATGGGACAGGGGGTGCCTGAAGCTTTCTTT
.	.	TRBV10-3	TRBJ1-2	CAIRIGPAEADGYTF	TGTGCCATCAGGATCGGACCCGCCGAGGCCGATGGCTACACCTTC
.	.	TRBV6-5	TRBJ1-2	CASSTQRGGYGYTF	TGTGCCAGCAGTACTCAGCGGGGGGGCTATGGCTACACCTTC
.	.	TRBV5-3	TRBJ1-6	CARSRNPDRSNCSYNSPLHF	TGTGCCAGAAGCCGTAACCCGGACAGATCAAATTGCTCCTATAATTCACCCCTCCACTTT
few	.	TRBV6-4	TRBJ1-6	CASSAEGGNSPLHF	TGTGCCAGCAGTGCCGAGGGGGGGAATTCACCCCTCCACTTT
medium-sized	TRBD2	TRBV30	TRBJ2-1	CAWAGGRSYNEQFF	TGTGCCTGGGCGGGCGGGAGGTCCTACAATGAGCAGTTCTTC
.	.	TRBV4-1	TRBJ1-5	CASSQDRSNQPQHF	TGCGCCAGCAGCCAAGACCGTAGCAATCAGCCCCAGCATTTT
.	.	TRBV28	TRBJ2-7	CASGLEDEQYF	TGTGCCAGCGGCCTGGAGGACGAGCAGTACTTC
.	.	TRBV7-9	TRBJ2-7	CAGSQTPYEQYF	TGTGCCGGGTCTCAAACTCCGTACGAGCAGTACTTC
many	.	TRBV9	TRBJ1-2	CASSARPGGGDYGYTF	TGTGCCAGCAGCGCCCGTCCCGGGGGAGGGGATTATGGCTACACCTTC
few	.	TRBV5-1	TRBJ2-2	CASSLAGRQYTGELFF	TGCGCCAGCAGCTTGGCCGGGAGACAGTACACCGGGGAGCTGTTTTTT
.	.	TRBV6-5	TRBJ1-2	CASSSFLYGYTF	TGTGCCAGCAGTTCCTTTCTTTATGGCTACACCTTC
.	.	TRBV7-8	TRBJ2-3	CASSLVYGAADTQYF	TGTGCCAGCAGCTTAGTGTACGGGGCAGCAGATACGCAGTATTTT
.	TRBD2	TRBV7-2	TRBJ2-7	CASSRSGGANKKYF	TGTGCCAGCAGCCGTAGCGGGGGAGCCAATAAAAAGTACTTC
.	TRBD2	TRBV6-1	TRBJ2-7	CASTWLLADSYEQYF	TGTGCCAGCACTTGGTTACTAGCGGACTCCTACGAGCAGTACTTC
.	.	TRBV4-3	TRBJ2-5	CASSQGNSDSQETQYF	TGCGCCAGCAGCCAAGGAAACTCCGACAGCCAAGAGACCCAGTACTTC
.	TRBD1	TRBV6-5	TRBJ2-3	CASSYSPTRGPDTQYF	TGTGCCAGCAGTTACTCTCCGACCAGGGGGCCTGATACGCAGTATTTT
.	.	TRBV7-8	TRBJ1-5	CASSLGPGSNQPQHF	TGTGCCAGCAGCTTAGGCCCAGGTAGCAATCAGCCCCAGCATTTT
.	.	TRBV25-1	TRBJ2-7	CASSRGGIGAYEQYF	TGTGCCAGCAGTCGAGGGGGGATCGGGGCCTACGAGCAGTACTTC
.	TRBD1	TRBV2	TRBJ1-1	CASTGAANTEAFF	TGTGCCAGTACAGGGGCGGCGAACACTGAAGCTTTCTTT
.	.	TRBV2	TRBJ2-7	CASAAGISSYEQYF	TGTGCCAGCGCAGCAGGGATTAGCTCCTACGAGCAGTACTTC
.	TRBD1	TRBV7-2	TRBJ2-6	CASSLRGTETGANVLTF	TGTGCCAGCAGCTTAAGAGGGACAGAAACTGGGGCCAACGTCCTGACTTTC
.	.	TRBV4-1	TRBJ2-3	CASSQEDGFTDTQYF	TGCGCCAGCAGCCAAGAAGACGGCTTCACAGATACGCAGTATTTT
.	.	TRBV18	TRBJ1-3	CASSPTPSSGNTIYF	TGTGCCAGCTCACCAACTCCGAGCTCTGGAAACACCATATATTTT
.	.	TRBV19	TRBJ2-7	CASAASYGTPSYEQYF	TGTGCCAGCGCTGCTAGCTACGGGACGCCGTCCTACGAGCAGTACTTC
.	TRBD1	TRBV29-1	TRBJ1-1	CSVGTGYTEAFF	TGCAGCGTGGGGACAGGGTACACTGAAGCTTTCTTT
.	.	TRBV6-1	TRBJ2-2	CASSETWVGTGELFF	TGTGCCAGCAGTGAAACATGGGTTGGCACCGGGGAGCTGTTTTTT
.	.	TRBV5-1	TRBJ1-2	CASSLESSNYGYTF	TGCGCCAGCAGCTTGGAGAGTTCCAACTATGGCTACACCTTC
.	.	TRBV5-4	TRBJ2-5	CASSLDGTLQETQYF	TGTGCCAGCAGCTTGGACGGTACGCTCCAAGAGACCCAGTACTTC
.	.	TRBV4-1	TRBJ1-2	CASSQGSAFYGYTF	TGCGCCAGCAGCCAAGGTTCGGCTTTCTATGGCTACACCTTC
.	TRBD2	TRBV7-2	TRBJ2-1	CASSNRPGGYEQFF	TGTGCCAGCAGCAACAGACCGGGGGGGTATGAGCAGTTCTTC
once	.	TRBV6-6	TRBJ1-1	CASSYIGNAEAFF	TGTGCCAGCAGTTACATCGGTAATGCTGAAGCTTTCTTT
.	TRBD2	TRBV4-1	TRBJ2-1	CASSQVGLAMNNEQFF	TGCGCCAGCAGCCAAGTAGGACTAGCGATGAACAATGAGCAGTTCTTC
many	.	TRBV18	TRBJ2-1	CASSPPHQNSYNEQFF	TGTGCCAGCTCACCACCGCACCAGAACTCCTACAATGAGCAGTTCTTC
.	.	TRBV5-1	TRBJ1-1	CASSLLQDMNTEAFF	TGCGCCAGCAGCTTGCTTCAGGATATGAACACTGAAGCTTTCTTT
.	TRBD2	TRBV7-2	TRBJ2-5	CASSSWSGSGETQYF	TGTGCCAGCAGCTCCTGGAGCGGGAGCGGCGAGACCCAGTACTTC
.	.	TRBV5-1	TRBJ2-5	CASSLDSRGETQYF	TGCGCCAGCAGCTTGGACAGTCGGGGGGAGACCCAGTACTTC
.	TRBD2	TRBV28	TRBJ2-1	CASILAGGSYNEQFF	TGTGCCAGCATCTTAGCGGGGGGCTCTTACAATGAGCAGTTCTTC